A selection of T cell receptor beta chains follows, all from one sample in a study of cytomegalovirus exposure and HLA in healthy donors. Only in-frame clones appear in the TCRdb table, and some are missing; sequencing was by immunoSEQ multiplex PCR. Here the sample spans fewer than 110,000 clones, approximately 73% being singletons. The sample was PBMCs. The receptor set was obtained from a man younger than 40 in good health and CMV-seronegative. Each CDR3 is given with its conserved first and last residue. A D gene is named only where the DNA matches it firmly. Clone size is shown for a subset of rows, as once, few, many or a class of expanded clone.

D gene	CDR3 length	J gene	clone size	V gene	CDR3 protein	CDR3 DNA
TRBD2	16	TRBJ2-2	once	TRBV6-5	CASSYSGGRTTGELFF	TGTGCCAGCAGTTACTCGGGAGGGCGGACTACCGGGGAGCTGTTTTTT
.	12	TRBJ1-2	.	TRBV7-9	CASATGYYGYTF	TGTGCCAGCGCGACAGGCTACTATGGCTACACCTTC
TRBD1	15	TRBJ2-7	.	TRBV18	CASSPTTGLSYEQYF	TGTGCCAGCTCACCTACGACAGGGTTGTCCTACGAGCAGTACTTC
.	11	TRBJ2-1	.	TRBV14	CASSLTTEQFF	TGTGCCAGCAGCCTAACTACTGAGCAGTTCTTC
TRBD2	15	TRBJ2-5	.	TRBV11-3	CASSAGLAEGETQYF	TGTGCCAGCAGCGCGGGACTAGCCGAGGGGGAGACCCAGTACTTC
TRBD2	16	TRBJ2-7	.	TRBV5-4	CASSPRSSGSSYEQYF	TGTGCCAGCAGCCCTCGGTCTAGCGGAAGCTCCTACGAGCAGTACTTC
.	16	TRBJ2-1	.	TRBV14	CASSQDRDWIRNEQFF	TGTGCCAGCAGCCAAGATCGGGACTGGATTCGCAATGAGCAGTTCTTC
.	14	TRBJ2-2	.	TRBV9	CASSVAGNGGELFF	TGTGCCAGCAGCGTAGCAGGGAATGGCGGGGAGCTGTTTTTT
TRBD1	14	TRBJ1-2	.	TRBV5-8	CASSFTGVLYGYTF	TGTGCCAGCAGCTTTACAGGGGTCCTCTACGGCTACACCTTC
TRBD1	18	TRBJ1-5	.	TRBV18	CASSSDGTGPYSNQPQHF	TGTGCCAGCTCATCTGACGGGACAGGGCCCTATAGCAATCAGCCCCAGCATTTT
TRBD2	18	TRBJ2-2	.	TRBV5-1	CASNPGTSGTTGTGELFF	TGCGCCAGCAACCCGGGGACTAGCGGGACCACAGGAACCGGGGAGCTGTTTTTT
TRBD1	16	TRBJ1-6	once	TRBV6-1	CASSEAPTGENSPLHF	TGTGCCAGCAGTGAAGCGCCCACAGGGGAGAATTCACCCCTCCACTTT
.	12	TRBJ1-3	.	TRBV9	CASRGAGNTIYF	TGTGCCAGCCGAGGCGCTGGAAACACCATATATTTT
.	15	TRBJ1-2	.	TRBV6-5	CASTPNVRDYYGYTF	TGTGCCAGCACCCCAAATGTGAGGGATTACTATGGCTACACCTTC
.	13	TRBJ2-7	.	TRBV23-1	CASSQSGGSEQYF	TGCGCCAGCAGTCAATCCGGAGGGTCCGAGCAGTACTTC
TRBD1	14	TRBJ1-2	.	TRBV29-1	CSALDRVATRGYTF	TGCAGCGCCCTAGACAGGGTAGCTACGAGGGGCTACACCTTC
TRBD1	15	TRBJ1-5	.	TRBV19	CASSITGGGQQPQHF	TGTGCCAGTAGTATCACAGGGGGCGGACAGCAGCCCCAGCATTTT
.	13	TRBJ2-5	.	TRBV10-3	CAISPQVQETQYF	TGTGCCATCAGTCCACAGGTCCAAGAGACCCAGTACTTC
TRBD2	17	TRBJ2-3	.	TRBV15	CATSRDERDYLTGTQYF	TGTGCCACCAGCAGAGATGAGCGGGACTACCTCACGGGTACGCAGTATTTT
TRBD2	14	TRBJ2-1	.	TRBV7-9	CASSPGLAGSEQFF	TGTGCCAGCAGCCCGGGACTAGCGGGGAGTGAGCAGTTCTTC
.	14	TRBJ1-4	.	TRBV28	CASSLEGVEEKLFF	TGTGCCAGCAGCCTGGAAGGGGTAGAAGAAAAACTGTTTTTT
.	11	TRBJ2-1	.	TRBV11-3	CASSLGPEQFF	TGTGCCAGCAGCTTAGGGCCAGAGCAGTTCTTC
TRBD2	15	TRBJ2-1	.	TRBV19	CASSIASGRVNEQFF	TGTGCCAGTAGTATTGCTAGCGGGAGGGTTAATGAGCAGTTCTTC
.	18	TRBJ1-6	.	TRBV19	CASSWGLWGTERHSPLHF	TGTGCCAGTAGTTGGGGGCTATGGGGTACGGAACGTCATTCACCCCTCCACTTT
TRBD2	16	TRBJ2-3	.	TRBV6-6	CASSYVTSGRPDTQYF	TGTGCCAGCAGTTACGTCACTAGCGGGAGACCAGATACGCAGTATTTT
.	17	TRBJ1-5	.	TRBV2	CASSPGLAGGNNQPQHF	TGTGCCAGCAGTCCCGGGCTCGCGGGCGGCAACAATCAGCCCCAGCATTTT
.	16	TRBJ2-6	.	TRBV11-2	CASSLGQVAGANVLTF	TGTGCCAGCAGCTTAGGGCAGGTGGCTGGGGCCAACGTCCTGACTTTC
.	14	TRBJ1-6	.	TRBV9	CASSVGQNNSPLHF	TGTGCCAGCAGCGTGGGGCAGAATAATTCACCCCTCCACTTT
TRBD1	14	TRBJ1-3	.	TRBV9	CASSADRGGNTIYF	TGTGCCAGCAGCGCCGACAGGGGTGGAAACACCATATATTTT
.	14	TRBJ1-2	.	TRBV18	CASSPWKSGRGYTF	TGTGCCAGCTCACCATGGAAGTCTGGGAGAGGCTACACCTTC
.	12	TRBJ2-3	.	TRBV11-2	CASRGDADTQYF	TGTGCCAGCAGGGGAGATGCAGATACGCAGTATTTT
.	14	TRBJ2-2	.	TRBV5-1	CASSPYQNTGELFF	TGCGCCAGCAGTCCCTACCAAAACACCGGGGAGCTGTTTTTT
.	13	TRBJ2-3	.	TRBV5-1	CASSEGITDTQYF	TGCGCCAGCAGCGAGGGCATCACAGATACGCAGTATTTT
.	16	TRBJ2-5	.	TRBV21-1	CASSPRPGKHQETQYF	TGTGCCAGCAGCCCTCGCCCGGGGAAACACCAAGAGACCCAGTACTTC